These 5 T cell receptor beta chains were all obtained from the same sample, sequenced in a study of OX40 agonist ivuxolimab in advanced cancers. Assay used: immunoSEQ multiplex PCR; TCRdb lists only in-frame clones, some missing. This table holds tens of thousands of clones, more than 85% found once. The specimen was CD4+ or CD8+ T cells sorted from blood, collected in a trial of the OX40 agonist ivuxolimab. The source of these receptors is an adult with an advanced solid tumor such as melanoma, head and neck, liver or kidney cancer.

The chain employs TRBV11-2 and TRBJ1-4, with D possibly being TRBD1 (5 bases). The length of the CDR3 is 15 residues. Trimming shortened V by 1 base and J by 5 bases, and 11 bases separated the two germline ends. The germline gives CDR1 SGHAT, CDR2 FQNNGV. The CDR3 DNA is TGTGCCAGCAGCTTAGTGGGAGGACACAATGAAAAACTGTTTTTT. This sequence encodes CASSLVGGHNEKLFF.

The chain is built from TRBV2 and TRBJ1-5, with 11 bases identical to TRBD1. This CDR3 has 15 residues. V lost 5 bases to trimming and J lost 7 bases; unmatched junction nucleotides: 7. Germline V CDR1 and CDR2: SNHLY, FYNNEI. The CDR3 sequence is CASSPWTGGSQPQHF. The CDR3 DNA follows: TGTGCCAGCAGTCCCTGGACAGGGGGCTCGCAGCCCCAGCATTTT. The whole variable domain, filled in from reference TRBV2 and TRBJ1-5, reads EPEVTQTPSHQVTQMGQEVILRCVPISNHLYFYWYRQILGQKVEFLVSFYNNEISEKSEIFDDQFSVERPDGSNFTLKIRSTKLEDSAMYFCASSPWTGGSQPQHFGDGTRLSIL.

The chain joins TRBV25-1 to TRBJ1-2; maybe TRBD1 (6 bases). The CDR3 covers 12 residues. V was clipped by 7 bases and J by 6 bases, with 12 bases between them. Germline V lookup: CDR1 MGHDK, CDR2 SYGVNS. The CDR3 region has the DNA TGTGCCAGCAAAAGGGGGATCGATGGCTACACCTTC. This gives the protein CASKRGIDGYTF.

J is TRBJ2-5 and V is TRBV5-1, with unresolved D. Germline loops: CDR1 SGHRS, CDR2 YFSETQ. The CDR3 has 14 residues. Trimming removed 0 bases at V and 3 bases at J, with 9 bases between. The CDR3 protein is CASSLADIEETQYF. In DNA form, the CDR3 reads TGCGCCAGCAGCTTGGCCGATATAGAAGAGACCCAGTACTTC.

The CDR3 region has the DNA TGTGCCAGCATCGGGGGGTTCTCCTACGAGCAGTACTTC. This gives the protein CASIGGFSYEQYF. The chain is built from TRBV7-3 and TRBJ2-7, with 7 bases matching TRBD2. This CDR3 is built from 13 residues. In germline, CDR1 is SGHTA, CDR2 FQGTGA. Trimming cost V 7 bases and J 0 bases; bases outside gene matches: 3.